This T cell receptor beta chain was documented in a study of blood T cell repertoires in COVID-19. About the research overall: Acute-phase and convalescent COVID-19 samples originated in the United States, Italy and Spain.

Germline CDR1 MGHDK, CDR2 SYGVNS. This CDR3 has 15 residues. With 6 bases clipped from V and 2 bases from J, the junction kept 8 bases outside the gene matches. The assay was immunoSEQ multiplex PCR, and TCRdb's table has in-frame clones only and misses some. This table holds 100,000 or so clones, approximately 86% found once. The sample taken for sequencing was PBMCs or T cells enriched from blood (not recorded which). The J gene is TRBJ2-5, the V gene TRBV25-1; 8 bases agree with TRBD1. The sequence derives from a woman in her 50s who had recovered from COVID-19. The CDR3 protein is CASSPTGARQETQYF. CDR3 sequence (DNA): TGTGCCAGCAGCCCGACAGGGGCAAGACAAGAGACCCAGTACTTC.